The rows below give T cell receptor beta chains drawn from one sample of a study of CD8+ T cells in alopecia areata. Measured with immunoSEQ multiplex PCR; TCRdb has only the in-frame clones, and not every one. The data show about 110,000 clones, around 59% seen once. The sequencing input was CD8+ T cells sorted from blood. The source is a human donor in good health. Each CDR3 is given with its conserved first and last residue. A D gene is named only where the DNA matches it firmly. Some rows have no size entry. The others give once, few or many, or a class for an expanded clone.

once,TRBV5-6,TRBJ2-7,-,CASSFWRGREQYF,TGTGCCAGCAGCTTCTGGAGGGGTCGCGAGCAGTACTTC
-,TRBV6-1,TRBJ2-7,-,CASSEHPGVSSYEQYF,TGTGCCAGCAGTGAACATCCGGGGGTGAGCTCCTACGAGCAGTACTTC
-,TRBV15,TRBJ2-5,-,CATSRDRQASFQETQYF,TGTGCCACCAGCAGAGACCGACAAGCGTCTTTTCAAGAGACCCAGTACTTC
few,TRBV23-1,TRBJ1-4,-,CASSQSPGFTEKLFF,TGCGCCAGCAGTCAATCCCCAGGGTTTACTGAAAAACTGTTTTTT
few,TRBV6-6,TRBJ1-2,-,CASSHDTLGIGYTF,TGTGCCAGCAGCCACGACACTCTAGGGATTGGCTACACCTTC
-,TRBV29-1,TRBJ2-7,-,CSVESGSYEQYF,TGCAGCGTTGAATCAGGCTCCTACGAGCAGTACTTC
-,TRBV6-5,TRBJ1-1,TRBD1,CASSYSRGHNTEAFF,TGTGCCAGCAGTTACTCGAGGGGGCATAACACTGAAGCTTTCTTT
-,TRBV5-6,TRBJ2-3,-,CASSFLASPGDTQYF,TGTGCCAGCAGCTTTCTAGCCTCACCCGGAGATACGCAGTATTTT
-,TRBV2,TRBJ2-2,-,CASTPPGLEGELFF,TGTGCCAGCACCCCCCCGGGACTGGAGGGGGAGCTGTTTTTT
few,TRBV7-9,TRBJ1-1,-,CASSQTHGTSFEAFF,TGTGCCAGCAGCCAAACCCACGGGACTTCCTTTGAAGCTTTCTTT
-,TRBV7-4,TRBJ2-7,TRBD1,CASSSPTGVHEQYF,TGTGCCAGCAGTTCACCGACAGGGGTGCACGAGCAGTACTTC
-,TRBV30,TRBJ2-3,-,CAWSPTGATDTQYF,TGTGCCTGGAGTCCGACGGGGGCAACAGATACGCAGTATTTT
-,TRBV25-1,TRBJ2-2,-,CASSERVGELFF,TGTGCCAGCAGTGAACGTGTCGGGGAGCTGTTTTTT